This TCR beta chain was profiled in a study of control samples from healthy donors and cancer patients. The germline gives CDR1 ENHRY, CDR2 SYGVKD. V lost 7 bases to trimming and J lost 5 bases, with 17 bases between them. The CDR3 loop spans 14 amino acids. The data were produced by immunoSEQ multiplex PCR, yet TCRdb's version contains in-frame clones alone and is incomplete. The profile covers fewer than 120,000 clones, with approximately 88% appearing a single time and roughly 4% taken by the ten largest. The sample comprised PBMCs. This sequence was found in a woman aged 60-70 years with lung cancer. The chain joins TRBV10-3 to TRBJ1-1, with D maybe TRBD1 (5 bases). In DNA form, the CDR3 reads TGTGCCATCAACGGCGGCGGCGGGGGAACTGAAGCTTTCTTT. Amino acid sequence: CAINGGGGGTEAFF.